This T cell receptor (beta chain) was captured in a study of cytomegalovirus exposure and HLA in healthy donors. Study-wide findings and caveats: Evidence from a later analysis indicated that most CMV-associated TCR beta chains looked HLA-restricted. Among the CMV-associated chains, three were confirmed in vitro as specific for CMV antigens. Solely CMV serostatus was available to characterize immune exposure.

PCR employed 60 Vbeta and 13 Jbeta primers. Profiled with immunoSEQ multiplex PCR; TCRdb holds only in-frame clones, not every one. The sample holds some 170,000 clones; about 80% are singletons and the top ten take approximately 1%. Worth noting for this clone: Its cognate antigen is unknown.

CDR3 length: 14 residues. From germline, CDR1 is SGHTA and CDR2 FQGNSA. The trim removed 7 bases at V and 9 bases at J, leaving 10 bases unmatched. The TCR was taken from a middle-aged woman in good health and CMV-seronegative. V is TRBV7-2 and J is TRBJ2-1, with 9 bases that match TRBD1. The sequenced material came from PBMCs. The CDR3 DNA sequence: TGTGCCAGCAAGAGCGGGACAGGGATTGGTGAGCAGTTCTTC. It yields the protein CASKSGTGIGEQFF.